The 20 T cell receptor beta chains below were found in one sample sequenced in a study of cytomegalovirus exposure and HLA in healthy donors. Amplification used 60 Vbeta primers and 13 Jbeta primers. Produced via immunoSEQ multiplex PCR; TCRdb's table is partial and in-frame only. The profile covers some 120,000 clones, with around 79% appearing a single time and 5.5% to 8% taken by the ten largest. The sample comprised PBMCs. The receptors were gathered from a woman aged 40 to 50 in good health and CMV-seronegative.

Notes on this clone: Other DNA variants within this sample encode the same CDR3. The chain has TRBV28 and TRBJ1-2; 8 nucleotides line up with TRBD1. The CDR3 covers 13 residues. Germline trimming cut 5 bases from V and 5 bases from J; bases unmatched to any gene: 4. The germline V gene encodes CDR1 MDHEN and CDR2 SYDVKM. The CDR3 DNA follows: TGTGCCAGCAGTCTAGGACAGGGATATGGCTACACCTTC. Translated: CASSLGQGYGYTF.

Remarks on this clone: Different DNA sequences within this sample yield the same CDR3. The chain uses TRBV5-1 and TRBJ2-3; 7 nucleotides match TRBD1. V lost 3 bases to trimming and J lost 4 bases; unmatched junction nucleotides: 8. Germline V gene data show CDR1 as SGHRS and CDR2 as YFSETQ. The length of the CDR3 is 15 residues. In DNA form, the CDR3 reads TGCGCCAGCAGCTCTGAGGGGGCTGGGGCAGATACGCAGTATTTT. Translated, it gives CASSSEGAGADTQYF. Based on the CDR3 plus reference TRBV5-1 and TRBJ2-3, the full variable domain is KAGVTQTPRYLIKTRGQQVTLSCSPISGHRSVSWYQQTPGQGLQFLFEYFSETQRNKGNFPGRFSGRQFSNSRSEMNVSTLELGDSALYLCASSSEGAGADTQYFGPGTRLTVL.

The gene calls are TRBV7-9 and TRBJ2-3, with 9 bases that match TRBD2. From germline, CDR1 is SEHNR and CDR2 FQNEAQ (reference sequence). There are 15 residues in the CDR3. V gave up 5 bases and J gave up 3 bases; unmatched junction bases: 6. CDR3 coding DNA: TGTGCCAGCAGCGCCCTAGCGGGGAATACAGATACGCAGTATTTT. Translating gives CASSALAGNTDTQYF.

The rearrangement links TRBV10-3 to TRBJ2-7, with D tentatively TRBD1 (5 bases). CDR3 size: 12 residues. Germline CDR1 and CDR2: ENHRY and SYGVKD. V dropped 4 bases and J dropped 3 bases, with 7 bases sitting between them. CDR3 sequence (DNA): TGTGCCATCAGTGGACAGATCTACGAGCAGTACTTC. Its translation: CAISGQIYEQYF.

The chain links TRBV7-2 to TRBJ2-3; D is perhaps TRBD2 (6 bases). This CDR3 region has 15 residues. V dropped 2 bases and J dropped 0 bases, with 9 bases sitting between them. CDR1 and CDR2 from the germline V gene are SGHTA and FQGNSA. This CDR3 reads CASSLFSGSTDTQYF. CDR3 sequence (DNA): TGTGCCAGCAGCTTATTTAGCGGCAGCACAGATACGCAGTATTTT.

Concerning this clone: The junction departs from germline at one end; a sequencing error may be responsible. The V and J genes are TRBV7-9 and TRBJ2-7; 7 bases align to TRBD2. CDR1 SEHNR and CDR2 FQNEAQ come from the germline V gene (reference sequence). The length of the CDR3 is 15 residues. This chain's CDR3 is CSSSLTSDSSYEQYF. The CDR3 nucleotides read TGTTCCAGCAGCCTCACTAGCGACAGCTCCTACGAGCAGTACTTC. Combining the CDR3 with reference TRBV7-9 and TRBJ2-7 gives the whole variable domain DTGVSQNPRHKITKRGQNVTFRCDPISEHNRLYWYRQTLGQGPEFLTYFQNEAQLEKSRLLSDRFSAERPKGSFSTLEIQRTEQGDSAMYLCSSSLTSDSSYEQYFGPGTRLTVT.

The CDR3 region is CAISAMQGGTQYF. CDR3 sequence (DNA): TGTGCCATCAGTGCGATGCAGGGAGGTACGCAGTATTTT. The rearrangement links TRBV10-3 to TRBJ2-3; TRBD2 is a possible D gene (6 bases). The CDR3 covers 13 residues. V dropped 4 bases and J dropped 8 bases, with 13 bases sitting between them. Germline V gives CDR1 ENHRY, CDR2 SYGVKD.

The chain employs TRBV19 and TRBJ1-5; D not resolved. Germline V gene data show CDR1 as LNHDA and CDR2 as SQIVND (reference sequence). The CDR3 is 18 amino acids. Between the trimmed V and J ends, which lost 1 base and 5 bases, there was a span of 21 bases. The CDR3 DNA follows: TGTGCCAGTAGTATAGGGGCGAGCGGAGGCAGCGGGCATCAGCCCCAGCATTTT. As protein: CASSIGASGGSGHQPQHF.

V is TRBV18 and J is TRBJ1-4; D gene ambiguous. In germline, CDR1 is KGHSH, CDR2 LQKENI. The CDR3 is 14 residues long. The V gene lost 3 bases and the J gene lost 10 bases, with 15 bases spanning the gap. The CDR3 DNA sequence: TGTGCCAGCTCACCCCAGGTGAGATTTGGAAAACTGTTTTTT. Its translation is CASSPQVRFGKLFF.

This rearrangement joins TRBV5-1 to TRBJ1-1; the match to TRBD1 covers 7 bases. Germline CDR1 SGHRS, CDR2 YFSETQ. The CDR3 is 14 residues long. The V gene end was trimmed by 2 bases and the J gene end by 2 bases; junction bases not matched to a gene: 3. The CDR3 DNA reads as TGCGCCAGCAGCTTTCAGGGGGGAAACACTGAAGCTTTCTTT. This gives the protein CASSFQGGNTEAFF.

CDR3 sequence: CASSRQAPFGYEQYF. CDR3 in DNA: TGTGCCAGCAGTCGACAGGCTCCGTTTGGTTACGAGCAGTACTTC. The V gene is TRBV28, the J gene TRBJ2-7, with a tentative D call TRBD1 (6 bases). This CDR3 spans 15 amino acids. Germline V gives CDR1 MDHEN, CDR2 SYDVKM. V lost 5 bases, J lost 4 bases, and 18 bases lay in between. Variable domain in full (rest from reference TRBV28 and TRBJ2-7): DVKVTQSSRYLVKRTGEKVFLECVQDMDHENMFWYRQDPGLGLRLIYFSYDVKMKEKGDIPEGYSVSREKKERFSLILESASTNQTSMYLCASSRQAPFGYEQYFGPGTRLTVT.

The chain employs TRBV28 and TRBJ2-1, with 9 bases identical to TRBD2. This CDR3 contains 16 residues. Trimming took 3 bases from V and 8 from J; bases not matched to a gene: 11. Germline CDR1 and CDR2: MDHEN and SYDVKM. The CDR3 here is CASSLPPAGGGDEQFF. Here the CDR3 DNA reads TGTGCCAGCAGTTTGCCCCCGGCGGGAGGGGGCGATGAGCAGTTCTTC.

The CDR3, as DNA: TGTGCCAGCAGCCCGGACATTCGGGCCGCCTACGAGCAGTACTTC. Its translation: CASSPDIRAAYEQYF. The chain uses TRBV28 and TRBJ2-5, with D perhaps TRBD1 (5 bases). The end of the DNA fits TRBJ2-7 better, so the J call may be wrong. Germline CDR1 is MDHEN and CDR2 is SYDVKM. The CDR3 runs 15 residues.

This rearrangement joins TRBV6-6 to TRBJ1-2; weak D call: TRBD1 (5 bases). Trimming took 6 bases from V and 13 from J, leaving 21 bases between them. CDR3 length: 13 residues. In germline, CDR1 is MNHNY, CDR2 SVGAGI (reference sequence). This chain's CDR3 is CASSLPQSYRSTF. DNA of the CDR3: TGTGCCAGCAGCCTGCCACAAAGCTACAGGTCCACCTTC.

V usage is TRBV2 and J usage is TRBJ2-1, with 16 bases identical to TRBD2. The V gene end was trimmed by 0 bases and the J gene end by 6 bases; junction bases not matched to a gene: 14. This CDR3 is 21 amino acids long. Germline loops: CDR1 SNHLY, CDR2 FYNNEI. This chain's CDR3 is CASSEAAPWGLAGGGINEQFF. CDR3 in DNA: TGTGCCAGCAGTGAAGCTGCCCCCTGGGGACTAGCGGGAGGGGGAATCAATGAGCAGTTCTTC.

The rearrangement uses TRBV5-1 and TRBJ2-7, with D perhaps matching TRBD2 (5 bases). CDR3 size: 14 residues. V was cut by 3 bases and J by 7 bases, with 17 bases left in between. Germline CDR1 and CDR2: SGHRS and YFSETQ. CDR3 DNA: TGCGCCAGCAGCTCGGCCGGGATGCTAGAAGAGCAGTACTTC. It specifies CASSSAGMLEEQYF.

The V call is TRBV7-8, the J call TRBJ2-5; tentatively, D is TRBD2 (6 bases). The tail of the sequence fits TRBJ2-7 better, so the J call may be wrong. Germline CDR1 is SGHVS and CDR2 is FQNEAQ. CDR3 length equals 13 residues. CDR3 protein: CASTYGTGYEQYF. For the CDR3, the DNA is TGTGCCAGCACCTACGGGACTGGGTACGAGCAGTACTTC.

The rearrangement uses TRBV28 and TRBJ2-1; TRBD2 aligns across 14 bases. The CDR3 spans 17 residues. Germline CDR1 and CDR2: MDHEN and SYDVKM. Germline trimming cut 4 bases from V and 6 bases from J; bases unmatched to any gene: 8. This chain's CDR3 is CASSSGLAGDLGNEQFF. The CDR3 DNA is TGTGCCAGCAGTTCGGGACTAGCGGGAGATTTAGGCAATGAGCAGTTCTTC.

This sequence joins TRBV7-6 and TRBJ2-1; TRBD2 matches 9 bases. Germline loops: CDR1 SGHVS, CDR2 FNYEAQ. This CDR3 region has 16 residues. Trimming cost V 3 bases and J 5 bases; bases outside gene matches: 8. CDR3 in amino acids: CASSFGPSGADNEQFF. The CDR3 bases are TGTGCCAGCAGCTTCGGGCCTAGCGGGGCAGACAATGAGCAGTTCTTC.

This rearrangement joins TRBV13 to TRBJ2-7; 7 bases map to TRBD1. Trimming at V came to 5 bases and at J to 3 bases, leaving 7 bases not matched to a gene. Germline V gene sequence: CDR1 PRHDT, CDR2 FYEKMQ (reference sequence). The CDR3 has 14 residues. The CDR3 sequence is CASSPGGSVYEQYF. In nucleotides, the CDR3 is TGTGCCAGCAGCCCAGGGGGTAGCGTCTACGAGCAGTACTTC.